This T cell receptor (beta chain) originates from a study of beta chain features in type 1 diabetes. Broader study findings: Any HLA type influence on TCRB rearrangement was left unresolved here.

This clone was seen a handful of times. What it recognizes is unknown. Reverse transcribing all isolated RNA meant expressed TCRB transcripts were sequenced. Only in-frame clones appear in the TCRdb table, and some are missing; sequencing was by immunoSEQ multiplex PCR. There are approximately 250,000 clones in the sample; about 10% occur only once, and around 0.031% lies in the top ten. The CDR3 totals 18 residues. Trimming cost V 0 bases and J 0 bases, with 12 bases left between them. The germline CDR1 and CDR2 sequences are MGHRA and YSYEKL. The sequence was collected from a woman between 18 and 30 years old in good health. Specimen: naive CD4+ T cells from blood. The V call is TRBV4-1, the J call TRBJ2-6, with a weak D call TRBD2 (7 bases). CDR3 region: CASSQDGGRVSGANVLTF. CDR3 coding DNA: TGCGCCAGCAGCCAAGACGGGGGGCGCGTCTCTGGGGCCAACGTCCTGACTTTC.